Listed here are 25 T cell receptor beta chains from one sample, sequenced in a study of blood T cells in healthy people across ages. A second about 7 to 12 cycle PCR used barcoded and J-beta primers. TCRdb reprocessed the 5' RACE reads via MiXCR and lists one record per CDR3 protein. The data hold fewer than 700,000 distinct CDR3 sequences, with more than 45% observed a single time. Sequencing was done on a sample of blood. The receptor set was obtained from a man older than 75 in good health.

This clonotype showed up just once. DNA for the CDR3: TGCAGCGGGGGACTAGCGGACTACGAGCAGTACTTC. Amino acids: CSGGLADYEQYF. The V and J genes are TRBV29-1 and TRBJ2-7; 11 nucleotides agree with TRBD2. Trimming removed 7 bases from V and 3 bases from J; junction bases left unmatched: 2. The CDR3 sequence is 12 residues long. CDR1 and CDR2 (germline): SQVTM, ANQGSEA.

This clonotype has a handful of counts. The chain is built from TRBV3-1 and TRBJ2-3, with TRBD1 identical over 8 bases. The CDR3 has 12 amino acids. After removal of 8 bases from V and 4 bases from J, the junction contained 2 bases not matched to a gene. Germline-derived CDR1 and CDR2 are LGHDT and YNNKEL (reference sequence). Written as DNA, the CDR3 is TGTGCCAGCCAGACAGGGGCAGATACGCAGTATTTT. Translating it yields CASQTGADTQYF.

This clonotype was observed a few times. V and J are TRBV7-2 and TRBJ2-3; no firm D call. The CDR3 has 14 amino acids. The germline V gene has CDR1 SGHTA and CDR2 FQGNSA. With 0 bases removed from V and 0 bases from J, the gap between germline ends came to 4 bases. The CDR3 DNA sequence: TGTGCCAGCAGCTTAGCTCCTAGCACAGATACGCAGTATTTT. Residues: CASSLAPSTDTQYF.

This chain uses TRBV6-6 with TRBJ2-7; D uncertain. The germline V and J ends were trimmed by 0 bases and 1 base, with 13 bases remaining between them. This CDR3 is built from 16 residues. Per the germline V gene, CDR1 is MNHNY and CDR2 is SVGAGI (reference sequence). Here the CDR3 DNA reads TGTGCCAGCAGTTACTCGAACCGCGGCAGTTCCTACGAGCAGTACTTC. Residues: CASSYSNRGSSYEQYF.

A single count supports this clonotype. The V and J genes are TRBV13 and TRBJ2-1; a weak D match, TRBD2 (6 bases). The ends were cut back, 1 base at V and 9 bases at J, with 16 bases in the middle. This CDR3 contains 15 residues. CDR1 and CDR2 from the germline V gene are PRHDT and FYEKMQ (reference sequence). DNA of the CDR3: TGTGCCAGCAGCTTAGAGGGAGGAGTGGGGTTTGAGCAGTTCTTC. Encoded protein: CASSLEGGVGFEQFF.

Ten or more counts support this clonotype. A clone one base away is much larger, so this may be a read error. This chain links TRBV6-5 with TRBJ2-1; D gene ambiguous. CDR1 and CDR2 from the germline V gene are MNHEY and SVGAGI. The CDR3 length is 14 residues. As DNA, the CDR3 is TGTGCCAGCAGTGACTCTCCGACTCGGAATGAGCAGTTCTTC. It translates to CASSDSPTRNEQFF.

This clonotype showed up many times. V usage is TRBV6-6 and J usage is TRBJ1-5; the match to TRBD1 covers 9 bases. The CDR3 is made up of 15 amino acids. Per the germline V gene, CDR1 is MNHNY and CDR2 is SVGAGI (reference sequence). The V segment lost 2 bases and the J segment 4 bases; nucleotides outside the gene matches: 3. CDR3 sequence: CASSYTGTGNQPQHF. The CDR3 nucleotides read TGTGCCAGCAGTTACACCGGGACAGGGAATCAGCCCCAGCATTTT.

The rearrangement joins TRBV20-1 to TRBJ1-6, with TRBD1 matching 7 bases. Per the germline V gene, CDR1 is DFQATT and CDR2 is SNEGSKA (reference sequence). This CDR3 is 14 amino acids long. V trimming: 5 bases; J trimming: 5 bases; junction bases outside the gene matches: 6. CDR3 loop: CSASPTGNNSPLHF. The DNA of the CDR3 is TGCAGTGCTTCTCCGACAGGGAATAATTCACCCCTCCACTTT.

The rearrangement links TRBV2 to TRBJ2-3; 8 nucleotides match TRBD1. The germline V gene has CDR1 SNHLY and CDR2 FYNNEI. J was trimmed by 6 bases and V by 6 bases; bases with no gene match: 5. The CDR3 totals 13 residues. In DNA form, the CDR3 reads TGTGCCAGCAGACGGACAGGGTATGATACGCAGTATTTT. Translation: CASRRTGYDTQYF.

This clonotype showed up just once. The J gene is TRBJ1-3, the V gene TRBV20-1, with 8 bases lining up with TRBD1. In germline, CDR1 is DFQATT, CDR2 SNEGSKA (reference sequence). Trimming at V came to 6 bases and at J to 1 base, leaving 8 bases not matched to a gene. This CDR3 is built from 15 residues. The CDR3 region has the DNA TGCAGTGCGCGGACAGGGAGTTGGTCTGGAAACACCATATATTTT. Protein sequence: CSARTGSWSGNTIYF.

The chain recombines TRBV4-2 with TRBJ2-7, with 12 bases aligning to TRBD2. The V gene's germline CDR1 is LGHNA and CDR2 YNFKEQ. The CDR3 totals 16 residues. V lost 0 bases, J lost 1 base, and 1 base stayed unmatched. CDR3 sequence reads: CASSQDGLAGSYEQYF. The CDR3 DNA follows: TGTGCCAGCAGCCAAGATGGACTAGCGGGGTCCTACGAGCAGTACTTC.

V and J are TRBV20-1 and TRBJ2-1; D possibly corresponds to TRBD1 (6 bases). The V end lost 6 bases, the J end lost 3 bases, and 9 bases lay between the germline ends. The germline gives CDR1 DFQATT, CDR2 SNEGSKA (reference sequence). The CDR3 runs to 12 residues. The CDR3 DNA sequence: TGCAGTGCCGACAGGTTCTACAATGAGCAGTTCTTC. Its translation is CSADRFYNEQFF.

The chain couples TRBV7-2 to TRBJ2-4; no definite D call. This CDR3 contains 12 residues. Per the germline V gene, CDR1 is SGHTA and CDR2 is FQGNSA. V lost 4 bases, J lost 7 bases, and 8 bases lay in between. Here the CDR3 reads CASSSIGNIQYF. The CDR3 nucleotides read TGTGCCAGCAGCTCCATCGGTAACATTCAGTACTTC.

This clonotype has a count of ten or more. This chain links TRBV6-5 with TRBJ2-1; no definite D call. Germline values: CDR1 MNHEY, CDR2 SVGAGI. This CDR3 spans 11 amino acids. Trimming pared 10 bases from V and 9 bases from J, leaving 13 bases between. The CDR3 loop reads CATRTEGEQFF. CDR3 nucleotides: TGTGCCACTCGGACCGAAGGTGAGCAGTTCTTC.

CDR3 in amino acids: CASSLTGARDTQYF. In DNA form, the CDR3 reads TGCGCCAGCAGCTTGACAGGGGCCAGGGATACGCAGTATTTT. The V and J genes are TRBV5-1 and TRBJ2-3; 7 bases line up with TRBD1. The CDR3 totals 14 residues. V shed 1 base and J 6 bases; nucleotides not matched to a gene: 5. From germline, CDR1 is SGHRS and CDR2 YFSETQ.

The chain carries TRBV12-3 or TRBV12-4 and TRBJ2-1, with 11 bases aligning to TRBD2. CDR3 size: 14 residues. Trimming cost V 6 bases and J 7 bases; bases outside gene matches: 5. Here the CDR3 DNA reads TGTGCCAGCAGACAGGGACTAGCGGCTAATGAGCAGTTCTTC. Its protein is CASRQGLAANEQFF.

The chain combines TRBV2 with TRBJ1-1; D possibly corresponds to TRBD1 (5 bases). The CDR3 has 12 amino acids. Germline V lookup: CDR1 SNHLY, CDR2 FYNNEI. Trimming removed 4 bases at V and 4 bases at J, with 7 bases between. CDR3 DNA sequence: TGTGCCAGCAGTGTTCAGGGCACTGAAGCTTTCTTT. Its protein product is CASSVQGTEAFF.

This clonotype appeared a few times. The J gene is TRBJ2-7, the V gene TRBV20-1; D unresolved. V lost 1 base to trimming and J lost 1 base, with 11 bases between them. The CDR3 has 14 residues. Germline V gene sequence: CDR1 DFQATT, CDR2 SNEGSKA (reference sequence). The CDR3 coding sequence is TGCAGTGCTAGAGGGGTTGGACCTTCCTACGAGCAGTACTTC. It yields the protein CSARGVGPSYEQYF.

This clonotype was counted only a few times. In DNA, the CDR3 is TGTGCCAGCAGTCCCGGTGGCGGCAAAGGCGAGCAGTACTTC. Protein: CASSPGGGKGEQYF. The V and J genes are TRBV6-2 or TRBV6-3 and TRBJ2-7; D not certain. V was trimmed by 5 bases and J by 6 bases, leaving 17 bases between them. The length of the CDR3 is 14 residues. From germline, CDR1 is MNHEY and CDR2 SVGEGT.

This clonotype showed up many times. The CDR3 bases are TGTGCCAGCAGTGGGACCACCGGAGCCAAAAACATTCAGTACTTC. Encoded protein: CASSGTTGAKNIQYF. The chain couples TRBV6-6 to TRBJ2-4, with D tentatively TRBD1 or TRBD2 (5 bases each). V was trimmed by 5 bases and J by 0 bases, leaving 11 bases between them. CDR3 length equals 15 residues. CDR1 and CDR2 (germline): MNHNY, SVGAGI (reference sequence).

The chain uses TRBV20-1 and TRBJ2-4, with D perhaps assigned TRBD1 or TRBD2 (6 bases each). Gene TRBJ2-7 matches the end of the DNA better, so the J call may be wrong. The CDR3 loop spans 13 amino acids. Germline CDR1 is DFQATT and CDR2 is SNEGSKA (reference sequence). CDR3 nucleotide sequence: TGCAGTGCTAGAAGGGGGGCCCTCTACGAGCAGTACTTC. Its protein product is CSARRGALYEQYF.

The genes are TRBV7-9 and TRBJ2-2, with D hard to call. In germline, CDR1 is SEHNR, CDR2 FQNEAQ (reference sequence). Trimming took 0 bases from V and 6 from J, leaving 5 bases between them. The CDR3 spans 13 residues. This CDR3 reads CASSLAASGELFF. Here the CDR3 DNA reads TGTGCCAGCAGCTTAGCGGCATCCGGGGAGCTGTTTTTT. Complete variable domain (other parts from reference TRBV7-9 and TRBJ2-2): DTGVSQNPRHKITKRGQNVTFRCDPISEHNRLYWYRQTLGQGPEFLTYFQNEAQLEKSRLLSDRFSAERPKGSFSTLEIQRTEQGDSAMYLCASSLAASGELFFGEGSRLTVL.

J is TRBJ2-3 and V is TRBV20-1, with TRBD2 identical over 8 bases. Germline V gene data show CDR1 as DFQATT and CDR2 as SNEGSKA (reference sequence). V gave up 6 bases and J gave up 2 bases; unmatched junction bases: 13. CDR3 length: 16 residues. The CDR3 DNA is TGCAGTGCGACTCCCGCCCCAGCGGGGGTCACAGATACGCAGTATTTT. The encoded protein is CSATPAPAGVTDTQYF.

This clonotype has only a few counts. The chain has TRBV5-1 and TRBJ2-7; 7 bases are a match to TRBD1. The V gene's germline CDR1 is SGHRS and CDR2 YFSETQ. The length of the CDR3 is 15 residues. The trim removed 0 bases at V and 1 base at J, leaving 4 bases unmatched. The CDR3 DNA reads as TGCGCCAGCAGCTTGGAACAGGGGCTATCCTACGAGCAGTACTTC. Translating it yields CASSLEQGLSYEQYF.

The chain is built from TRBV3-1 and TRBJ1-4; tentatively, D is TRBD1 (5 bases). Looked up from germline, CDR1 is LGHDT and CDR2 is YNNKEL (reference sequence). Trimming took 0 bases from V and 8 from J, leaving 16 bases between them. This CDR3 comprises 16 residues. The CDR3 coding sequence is TGTGCCAGCAGCCAAGATAGAGGGGCGAGAAGAGAAAAACTGTTTTTT. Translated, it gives CASSQDRGARREKLFF.